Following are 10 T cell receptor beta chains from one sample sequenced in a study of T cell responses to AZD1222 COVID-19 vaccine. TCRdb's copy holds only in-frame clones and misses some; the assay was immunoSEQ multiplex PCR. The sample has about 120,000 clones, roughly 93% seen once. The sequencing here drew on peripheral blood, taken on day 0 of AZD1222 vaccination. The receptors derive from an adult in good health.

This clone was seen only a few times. CDR3 in amino acids: CASSSLESYEQYF. CDR3 coding DNA: TGTGCCAGCAGTTCCTTAGAAAGCTACGAGCAGTACTTC. The chain couples TRBV27 to TRBJ2-7; no definite D call. Germline V gives CDR1 MNHEY, CDR2 SMNVEV (reference sequence). The length of the CDR3 is 13 residues. V was shortened by 4 bases and J by 3 bases, with 10 bases between the two germline ends.

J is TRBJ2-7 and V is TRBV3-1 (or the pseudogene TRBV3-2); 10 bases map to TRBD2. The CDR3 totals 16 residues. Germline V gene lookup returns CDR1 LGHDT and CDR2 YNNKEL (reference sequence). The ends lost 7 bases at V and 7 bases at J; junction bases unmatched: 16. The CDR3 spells CASTLQKAGGTQEQYF. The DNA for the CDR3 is TGTGCCAGCACCCTACAAAAAGCGGGAGGGACTCAAGAGCAGTACTTC.

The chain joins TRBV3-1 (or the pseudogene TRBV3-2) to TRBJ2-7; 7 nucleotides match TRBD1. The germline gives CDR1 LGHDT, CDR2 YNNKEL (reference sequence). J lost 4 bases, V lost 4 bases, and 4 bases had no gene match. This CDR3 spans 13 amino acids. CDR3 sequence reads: CASSRSGGYEQYF. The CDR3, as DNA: TGTGCCAGCAGCCGGTCAGGGGGATACGAGCAGTACTTC.

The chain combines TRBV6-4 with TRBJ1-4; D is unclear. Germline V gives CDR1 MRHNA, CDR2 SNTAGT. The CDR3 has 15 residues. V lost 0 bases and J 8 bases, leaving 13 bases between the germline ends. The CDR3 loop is CASSDSNVEKEKLFF. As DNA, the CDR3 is TGTGCCAGCAGTGACTCGAATGTAGAGAAGGAAAAACTGTTTTTT.

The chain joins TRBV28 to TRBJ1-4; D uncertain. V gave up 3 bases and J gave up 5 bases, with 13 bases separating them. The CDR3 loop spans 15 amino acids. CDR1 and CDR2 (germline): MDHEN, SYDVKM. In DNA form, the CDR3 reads TGTGCCAGCAGTTTCTTTGACACATTCAATGAAAAACTGTTTTTT. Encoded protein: CASSFFDTFNEKLFF.

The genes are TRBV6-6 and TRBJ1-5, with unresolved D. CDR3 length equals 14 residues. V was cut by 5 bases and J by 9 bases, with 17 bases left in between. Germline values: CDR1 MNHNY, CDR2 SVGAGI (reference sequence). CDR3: CASSPSGGGRPQHF. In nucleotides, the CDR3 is TGTGCCAGCAGTCCCTCGGGTGGAGGACGGCCCCAGCATTTT.

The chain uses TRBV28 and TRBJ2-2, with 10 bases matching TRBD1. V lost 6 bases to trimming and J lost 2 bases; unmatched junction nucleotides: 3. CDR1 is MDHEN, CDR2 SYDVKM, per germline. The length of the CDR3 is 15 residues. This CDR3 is CASRRQGANTGELFF. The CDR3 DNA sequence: TGTGCCAGCAGGCGACAGGGGGCTAACACCGGGGAGCTGTTTTTT.

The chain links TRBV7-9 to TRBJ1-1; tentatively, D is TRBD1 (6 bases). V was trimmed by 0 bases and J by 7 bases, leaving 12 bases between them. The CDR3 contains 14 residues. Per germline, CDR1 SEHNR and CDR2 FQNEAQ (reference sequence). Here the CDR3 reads CASSLALGGNEAFF. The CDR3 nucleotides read TGTGCCAGCAGCTTAGCGCTTGGGGGCAATGAAGCTTTCTTT.

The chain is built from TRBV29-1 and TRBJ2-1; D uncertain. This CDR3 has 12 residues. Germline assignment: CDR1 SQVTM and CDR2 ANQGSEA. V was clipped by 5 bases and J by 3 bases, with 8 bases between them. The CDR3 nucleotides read TGCAGCGTTATTAGCAGCTACAATGAGCAGTTCTTC. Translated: CSVISSYNEQFF.

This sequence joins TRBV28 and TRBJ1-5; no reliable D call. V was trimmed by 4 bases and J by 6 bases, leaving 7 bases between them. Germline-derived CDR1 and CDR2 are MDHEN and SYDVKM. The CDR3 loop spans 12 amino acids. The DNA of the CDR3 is TGTGCCAGCAGTTCAGGTCCTCAGCCCCAGCATTTT. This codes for CASSSGPQPQHF.